This paragraph reports one TCR beta chain. The antigen is unknown. The germline V gene has CDR1 SNHLY and CDR2 FYNNEI. V was cut by 6 bases and J by 5 bases, with 13 bases left in between. The CDR3 contains 14 residues. Together with a sample-barcoded 5' primer, a J-beta primer mix was included in a second PCR lasting about 7 to 12 cycles. TCRdb recomputed calls from the 5' RACE reads with MiXCR, one row per CDR3 protein. There are over 950,000 distinct CDR3 sequences in the sample; 35% to 40% occur only once, and approximately 14% lies in the top ten. The sample is drawn from a study of blood T cells in healthy people across ages. Notes on the study in general: In long-lived donors, naive CD4+ cell counts and diversity exceeded those of aged donors.

This sequence joins TRBV2 and TRBJ2-2; a possible D gene is TRBD2 (7 bases). What was sequenced was blood. This receptor was identified in a man aged 18 to 30 in good health. CDR3 nucleotides: TGTGCCAGCAGACCCGGGGGGCTTACCGGGGAGCTGTTTTTT. It is translated as CASRPGGLTGELFF.